This entry features one TCR beta chain sequence. The data were obtained in a study of T-cell reconstitution after alpha-beta-depleted transplantation in children. For TCRbeta, the library was prepared with unique molecular identifiers. TCRdb fed the PCR reads into MiXCR, producing one record per CDR3 protein. The sample consists of roughly 490,000 distinct CDR3 sequences, roughly an eighth of them appearing once. The CDR3 is made up of 13 amino acids. Germline V gene sequence: CDR1 GTSNPN, CDR2 SVGIG (reference sequence). The V gene lost 5 bases and the J gene lost 1 base, with 11 bases spanning the gap.

The sequence was obtained from a female patient aged 2-15 years who had a stem cell transplant for aplastic anemia, so the T cells may come from the graft donor. Sequences were derived from PBMCs, mostly from graft donor cells, sampled 180 days after TCRalphabeta/CD19-depleted stem cell transplant. The rearrangement links TRBV30 to TRBJ1-1; D is undetermined. For the CDR3, the DNA is TGTGCCTGGGAACCACAGCCGAACACTGAAGCTTTCTTT. It is translated as CAWEPQPNTEAFF.